This entry features one T cell receptor (beta chain) sequence. Its specificity is not known. Measured with immunoSEQ multiplex PCR; TCRdb has only the in-frame clones, and not every one. The sample lists about 190,000 clones; roughly 93% were seen once. This specimen comes from a study of T cell responses to AZD1222 COVID-19 vaccine. General study points: Clonal diversity was possibly underestimated; the donors were predominantly white British and more often female. Unmutated variant regions are reportedly the target of nearly half of TCRs that are spike-specific.

The CDR3 covers 12 residues. The V gene's germline CDR1 is SGHRS and CDR2 YFSETQ. V shed 4 bases and J shed 7 bases, with 9 bases lying between them. The source of this sequence is an adult in good health. Here the sequenced sample was peripheral blood, taken on day 0 of AZD1222 vaccination. The V and J genes are TRBV5-1 and TRBJ2-1; D uncertain. The CDR3 sequence: CASSGIGNEQFF. In nucleotides, the CDR3 is TGCGCCAGCAGCGGGATCGGAAATGAGCAGTTCTTC.